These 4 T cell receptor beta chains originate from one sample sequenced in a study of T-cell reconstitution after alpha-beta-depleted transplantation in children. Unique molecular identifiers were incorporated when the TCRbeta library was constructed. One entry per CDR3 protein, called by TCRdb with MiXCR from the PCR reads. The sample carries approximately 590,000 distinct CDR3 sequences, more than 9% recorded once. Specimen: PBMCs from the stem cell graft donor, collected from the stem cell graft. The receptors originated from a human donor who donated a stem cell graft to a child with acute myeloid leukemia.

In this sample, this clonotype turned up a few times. CDR3 coding DNA: TGTGCCAGCGGTCCCGGGAGGGCCGAAAATGAGCAGTTCTTC. It specifies CASGPGRAENEQFF. The chain is built from TRBV6-2 or TRBV6-3 and TRBJ2-1, with TRBD2 identical over 8 bases. With V trimmed by 8 bases and J by 7 bases, 10 bases remained unmatched. Germline assignment: CDR1 MNHEY and CDR2 SVGEGT. The CDR3 has 14 amino acids.

The CDR3 nucleotides are TGTGCCAGCAGTTACGCGGCTAGCGGGCTGAGCTCCTACAATGAGCAGTTCTTC. Translating it yields CASSYAASGLSSYNEQFF. The rearrangement uses TRBV6-5 and TRBJ2-1; 8 nucleotides align to TRBD2. The germline V gene encodes CDR1 MNHEY and CDR2 SVGAGI. V gave up 2 bases and J gave up 0 bases; unmatched junction bases: 9. The CDR3 is made up of 18 amino acids.

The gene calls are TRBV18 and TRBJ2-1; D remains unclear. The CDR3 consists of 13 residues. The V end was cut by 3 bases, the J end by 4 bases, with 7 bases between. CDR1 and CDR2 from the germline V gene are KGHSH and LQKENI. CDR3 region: CASSPSRYNEQFF. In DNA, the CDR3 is TGTGCCAGCTCACCTTCGAGGTACAATGAGCAGTTCTTC. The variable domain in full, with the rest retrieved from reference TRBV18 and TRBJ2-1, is NAGVMQNPRHLVRRRGQEARLRCSPMKGHSHVYWYRQLPEEGLKFMVYLQKENIIDESGMPKERFSAEFPKEGPSILRIQQVVRGDSAAYFCASSPSRYNEQFFGPGTRLTVL.

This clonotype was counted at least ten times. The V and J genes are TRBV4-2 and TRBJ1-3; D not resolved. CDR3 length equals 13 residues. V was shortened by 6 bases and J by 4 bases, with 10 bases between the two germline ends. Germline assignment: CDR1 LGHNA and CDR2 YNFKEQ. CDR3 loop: CASRQTAGNTIYF. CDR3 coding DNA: TGTGCCAGCAGACAAACAGCAGGAAACACCATATATTTT.